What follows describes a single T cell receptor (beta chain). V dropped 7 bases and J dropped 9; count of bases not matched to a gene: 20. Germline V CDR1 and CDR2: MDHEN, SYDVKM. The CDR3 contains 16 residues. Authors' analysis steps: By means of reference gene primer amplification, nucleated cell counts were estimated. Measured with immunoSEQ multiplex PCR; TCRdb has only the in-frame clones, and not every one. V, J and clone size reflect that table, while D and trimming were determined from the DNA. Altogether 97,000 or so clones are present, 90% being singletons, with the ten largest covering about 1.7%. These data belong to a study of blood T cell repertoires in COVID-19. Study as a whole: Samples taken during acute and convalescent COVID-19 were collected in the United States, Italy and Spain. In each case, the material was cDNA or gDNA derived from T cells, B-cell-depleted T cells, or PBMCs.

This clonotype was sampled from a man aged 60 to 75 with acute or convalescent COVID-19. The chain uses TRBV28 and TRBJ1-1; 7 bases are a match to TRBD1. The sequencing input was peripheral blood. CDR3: CASIPTPGQVNTKAFF. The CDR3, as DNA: TGTGCCAGCATCCCAACCCCAGGACAGGTTAACACCAAAGCTTTCTTT.